The present TCR beta chain was sequenced within a study of vaccination and CD4 T cells after COVID-19. The Oncomine TCR Beta short-read assay sequenced DNA from cultured CD4+ T cells. From cultured CD4+ T cells, genomic DNA was extracted. Each CDR3 protein is one row after TCRdb ran MiXCR on the PCR reads. The sample yields 8,500 to 9,500 distinct CDR3 sequences, roughly a third seen once. About this clonotype: The antigen remains undetermined.

The CDR3 loop spans 14 amino acids. The germline V gene has CDR1 SGHRS and CDR2 YFSETQ. V lost 4 bases and J lost 4, with 14 bases in between. The treatment was: approximately 9-day PBMC culture with coronavirus spike peptide pools or control peptides (ViraFEST assay). According to the study, CD4+ T cells from the unexposed donor were gathered ahead of the COVID-19 pandemic (2011-2018). J is TRBJ2-5 and V is TRBV5-1, with D tentatively TRBD1 or TRBD2 (5 bases each). The clonotype was recovered from a human donor in good health. What was sequenced was CD4+ T cells from blood, cultured in vitro. The CDR3 sequence is CASSMGPGGETQYF. CDR3 sequence (DNA): TGCGCCAGCAGCATGGGACCGGGCGGAGAGACCCAGTACTTC.